What follows are 17 T cell receptor beta chains derived from one specimen sequenced in a study of regulatory T cells in long-lasting Graves disease. To make TCR beta libraries, researchers used iRepertoire HTBI primers and Arm-PCR of CDR3 regions. TCRdb used MiXCR to reprocess the multiplex PCR reads, holding one entry per CDR3 protein. The data contain 200,000 to 250,000 distinct CDR3 sequences, around 20% of them singletons. Time point defined: newly diagnosed GD, antithyroid drugs for less than 3 months. The TCR library used RNA extracted from PBMCs. Sequencing was performed on peripheral blood mononuclear cells (PBMCs), taken at new diagnosis, from a patient treated with antithyroid drugs. The receptors come from a female donor with Graves disease.

In this sample, this clonotype turned up many times. V is TRBV19 and J is TRBJ2-5, with D possibly matching TRBD2 (5 bases). The CDR3 has 15 residues. Trimming cost V 6 bases and J 5 bases, with 19 bases left between them. Germline V CDR1 and CDR2: LNHDA, SQIVND (reference sequence). In DNA form, the CDR3 reads TGTGCCAGTAGCCGTGGGATGGGGAGCGTCGAGACCCAGTACTTC. This gives the protein CASSRGMGSVETQYF.

This clonotype appeared many times. CDR3 amino acids: CASSSNRASYEQYF. CDR3 coding DNA: TGTGCCAGCAGCTCAAACCGGGCCTCCTACGAGCAGTACTTC. The rearrangement uses TRBV7-2 and TRBJ2-7, with unresolved D. V lost 4 bases and J lost 0, with 10 bases in between. CDR1 SGHTA and CDR2 FQGNSA come from the germline V gene. The CDR3 consists of 14 residues.

In its sample, this clonotype was seen many times. V and J are TRBV20-1 and TRBJ2-3; tentatively, D is TRBD1 or TRBD2 (5 bases each). Germline V gene lookup returns CDR1 DFQATT and CDR2 SNEGSKA (reference sequence). The V gene lost 4 bases and the J gene lost 6 bases, with 8 bases spanning the gap. The CDR3 has 11 amino acids. The CDR3 region is CSANEGDTQYF. CDR3 DNA: TGCAGTGCTAATGAGGGGGATACGCAGTATTTT.

This clonotype was detected ten times or more. The chain has TRBV12-3 or TRBV12-4 and TRBJ2-2; D perhaps matches TRBD2 (5 bases). The CDR3 runs to 15 residues. The V end was cut by 5 bases, the J end by 2 bases, with 12 bases between. The CDR3 bases are TGTGCCAGCAGTCTCGGACTGCAAAACACCGGGGAGCTGTTTTTT. Residues: CASSLGLQNTGELFF.

The rearrangement uses TRBV19 and TRBJ1-1; D remains unclear. This CDR3 is 15 amino acids long. The ends were cut back, 0 bases at V and 0 bases at J, with 8 bases in the middle. Germline-derived CDR1 and CDR2 are LNHDA and SQIVND (reference sequence). In DNA, the CDR3 is TGTGCCAGTAGTATAGATTCACAGATGAACACTGAAGCTTTCTTT. Protein: CASSIDSQMNTEAFF.

As regards this clonotype: This likely came from a read error, as a far larger clone is one base away. The rearrangement joins TRBV6-2 or TRBV6-3 to TRBJ2-7; a possible D gene is TRBD2 (6 bases). This CDR3 has 16 amino acids. V was shortened by 5 bases and J by 6 bases, with 23 bases between the two germline ends. Germline CDR1 reads MNHEY; CDR2 reads SVGEGT. For the CDR3, the DNA is TGTGCCAGCAGTAACCTACGCGGGATAGAAAAGGGCGAGCAGTACTTC. Amino acids: CASSNLRGIEKGEQYF.

The CDR3: CASSQSLNQPQHF. The CDR3 DNA is TGCGCCAGCAGCCAATCGTTGAATCAGCCCCAGCATTTT. The chain links TRBV4-3 to TRBJ1-5, with D hard to call. The germline gives CDR1 LGHNA, CDR2 YSLEER. V was cut by 2 bases and J by 4 bases, with 6 bases left in between. The CDR3 length is 13 residues.

This clonotype was seen ten or more times. The chain combines TRBV20-1 with TRBJ2-2; 9 nucleotides match TRBD1. CDR1 and CDR2 (germline): DFQATT, SNEGSKA (reference sequence). V shed 4 bases and J 1 base; nucleotides not matched to a gene: 7. CDR3 length equals 16 residues. In nucleotides, the CDR3 is TGCAGTGCTACACAGGGGGCCCCAAAGAACACCGGGGAGCTGTTTTTT. Translated, it gives CSATQGAPKNTGELFF.

For this clonotype: A far larger clone is one nucleotide away, so this likely arose from a read error. This chain joins TRBV7-9 and TRBJ2-2; D may be TRBD1 (7 bases). The germline CDR1 and CDR2 sequences are SEHNR and FQNEAQ (reference sequence). The CDR3 runs to 13 residues. CDR3 loop: CASRRRGAGGLFF. CDR3 bases: TGTGCCAGCAGACGCAGGGGGGCCGGGGGGCTGTTTTTT.

This clonotype was observed many times. At one of its ends the junction is not consistent with the germline gene, which may arise from a read error. The chain employs TRBV7-9 and TRBJ1-2; D is uncertain. Looked up from germline, CDR1 is SEHNR and CDR2 is FQNEAQ (reference sequence). CDR3 length: 13 residues. CDR3 sequence (DNA): TGCGCCAGCAGCTTGAGTACATCCTATGGCTACACCTTC. Residues: CASSLSTSYGYTF.

V usage is TRBV18 and J usage is TRBJ2-5; TRBD1 is a possible D gene (6 bases). Germline-derived CDR1 and CDR2 are KGHSH and LQKENI. The germline V and J ends were trimmed by 3 bases and 1 base, with 15 bases remaining between them. The CDR3 is made up of 16 amino acids. CDR3: CASSPTQGFTQETQYF. The CDR3 nucleotides read TGTGCCAGCTCACCGACACAGGGTTTCACCCAAGAGACCCAGTACTTC.

This clonotype was picked up a small number of times. A much larger clone lies a single base off, so this may be a read error. The rearrangement joins TRBV7-2 to TRBJ2-2; unclear D gene. V lost 1 base to trimming and J lost 4 bases, with 13 bases between them. Germline values: CDR1 SGHTA, CDR2 FQGNSA. The CDR3 has 16 residues. CDR3 region: CASSLGVGSSTGELFF. The CDR3 region has the DNA TGTGCCAGCAGCTTAGGGGTCGGATCGAGCACCGGGGAGCTGTTTTTT.

In its sample, this clonotype was seen many times. This rearrangement joins TRBV20-1 to TRBJ1-4, with D unclear. The CDR3 covers 11 residues. Trimming removed 7 bases from V and 8 bases from J, with 11 bases in between. The germline gives CDR1 DFQATT, CDR2 SNEGSKA (reference sequence). The CDR3 reads CSGMAREKLFF. As DNA, the CDR3 is TGCAGTGGAATGGCAAGGGAAAAACTGTTTTTT.

In its sample, this clonotype ranks as medium-sized. The chain employs TRBV19 and TRBJ1-5; 7 bases agree with TRBD1. The V gene's germline CDR1 is LNHDA and CDR2 SQIVND (reference sequence). Trimming at V came to 8 bases and at J to 7 bases, leaving 5 bases not matched to a gene. This CDR3 spans 12 amino acids. The CDR3 reads CASGDRDQPQHF. The CDR3 nucleotides read TGTGCCAGTGGAGACAGGGACCAGCCCCAGCATTTT.

This clonotype has just a few counts. V usage is TRBV6-1 and J usage is TRBJ1-5; D is undetermined. The CDR3 loop spans 14 amino acids. The V and J ends lost 6 bases and 2 bases respectively, with 11 bases between them. Germline V CDR1 and CDR2: MNHNS, SASEGT. CDR3 sequence reads: CASRKAVGNQPQHF. CDR3 nucleotides: TGTGCCAGCAGGAAGGCGGTTGGCAATCAGCCCCAGCATTTT.

This clonotype was detected many times. The chain couples TRBV24-1 to TRBJ1-5; 8 nucleotides align to TRBD1. The CDR3 sequence is 16 residues long. Germline CDR1 and CDR2: KGHDR and SFDVKD. Trimming at V came to 4 bases and at J to 1 base, leaving 5 bases not matched to a gene. The chain's CDR3 is CATSDPRQGSNQPQHF. The DNA of the CDR3 is TGTGCCACCAGTGACCCCAGACAGGGGAGCAATCAGCCCCAGCATTTT.

The CDR3: CSARDHLGDPGELFF. In DNA form, the CDR3 reads TGCAGTGCTAGAGATCATTTGGGGGATCCCGGGGAGCTGTTTTTT. V usage is TRBV20-1 and J usage is TRBJ2-2; D tentatively reads TRBD1 or TRBD2 (5 bases each). The V end was cut by 0 bases, the J end by 6 bases, with 14 bases between. The CDR3 totals 15 residues. Germline CDR1 DFQATT, CDR2 SNEGSKA (reference sequence).